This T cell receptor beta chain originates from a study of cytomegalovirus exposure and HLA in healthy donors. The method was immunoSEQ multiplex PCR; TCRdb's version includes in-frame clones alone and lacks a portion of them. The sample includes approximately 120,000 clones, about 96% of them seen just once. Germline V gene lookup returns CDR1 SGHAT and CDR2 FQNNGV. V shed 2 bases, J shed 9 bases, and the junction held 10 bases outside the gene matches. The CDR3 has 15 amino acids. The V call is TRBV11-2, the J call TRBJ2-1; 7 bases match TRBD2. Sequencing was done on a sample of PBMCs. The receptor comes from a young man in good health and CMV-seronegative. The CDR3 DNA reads TGTGCCAGCAGCTTATCGGTCACGCGGGAGAGTGAGCAGTTCTTC. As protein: CASSLSVTRESEQFF.